The next 21 T cell receptor beta chains were all read from a single sample in a study of human T cells and chemical hapten exposure. TCRdb itself ran the RACE reads through MiXCR, one entry per CDR3 protein. The sample has about 85,000 distinct CDR3 sequences, 8.5% seen once. Time point given: pre-sensitization, week 0. Documented treatment: therapeutic diphenylcyclopropenone sensitization with weekly scalp DPC. The sample in question was whole blood, obtained in connection with sensitization to the hapten diphenylcyclopropenone (DPC). The receptors come from a man between 35 and 55 years old with alopecia areata. Some clones in this sample may be carry-over from other donors' samples.

This clonotype appeared a few times. The gene calls are TRBV5-4 and TRBJ2-7; the match to TRBD2 covers 9 bases. Trimming removed 3 bases from V and 4 bases from J; junction bases left unmatched: 11. Germline CDR1 SGHNT, CDR2 YYREEE (reference sequence). The CDR3 loop spans 16 amino acids. The CDR3 loop reads CASSYELAGFRYEQYF. The CDR3 DNA follows: TGTGCCAGCAGCTACGAGCTAGCGGGGTTCAGGTACGAGCAGTACTTC.

This rearrangement joins TRBV27 to TRBJ2-3; D gene ambiguous. The CDR3 is 13 amino acids. The V end was cut by 5 bases, the J end by 2 bases, with 8 bases between. Germline CDR1 and CDR2: MNHEY and SMNVEV (reference sequence). In nucleotides, the CDR3 is TGTGCCAGCAGTCGCTACTTCACAGATACGCAGTATTTT. Its translation is CASSRYFTDTQYF.

This chain joins TRBV10-3 and TRBJ2-7; 12 nucleotides line up with TRBD1. CDR3 size: 17 residues. V was pared by 6 bases and J by 0 bases, with 9 bases of the junction left unmatched. The germline gives CDR1 ENHRY, CDR2 SYGVKD. The CDR3 nucleotides are TGTGCCATCAGAGCCGGGACAGGGGGCAGAAGCTCCTACGAGCAGTACTTC. Translated, it gives CAIRAGTGGRSSYEQYF.

The V and J genes are TRBV9 and TRBJ2-1, with D perhaps being TRBD1 or TRBD2 (6 bases each). V was shortened by 3 bases and J by 7 bases, with 14 bases between the two germline ends. The CDR3 loop spans 14 amino acids. Germline CDR1 and CDR2: SGDLS and YYNGEE. CDR3 bases: TGTGCCAGCAGCGCCGACAGGAGGGGGAATGAGCAGTTCTTC. Translated, it gives CASSADRRGNEQFF.

This chain uses TRBV5-6 with TRBJ2-7; TRBD1 might be the D (6 bases). The CDR3 covers 12 residues. The germline V and J ends were trimmed by 4 bases and 2 bases, with 7 bases remaining between them. Per the germline V gene, CDR1 is SGHDT and CDR2 is YYEEEE. CDR3 DNA: TGTGCCAGCAGCACAGGGCCCTACGAGCAGTACGTC. It yields the protein CASSTGPYEQYV.

The chain couples TRBV18 to TRBJ2-6; maybe TRBD1 (5 bases). This CDR3 is built from 15 residues. From germline, CDR1 is KGHSH and CDR2 LQKENI. Trimming took 6 bases from V and 3 from J, leaving 12 bases between them. The CDR3, as DNA: TGTGCCAGCTCTCCAGGGAATGTTGGGGCCAACGTCCTGACTTTC. Protein: CASSPGNVGANVLTF.

V is TRBV20-1 and J is TRBJ2-1; 11 bases fit TRBD2. Germline CDR1 and CDR2: DFQATT and SNEGSKA (reference sequence). The CDR3 extends over 18 amino acids. The trim removed 0 bases at V and 0 bases at J, leaving 7 bases unmatched. CDR3 loop: CSARERLAGPSSYNEQFF. The CDR3 DNA reads as TGCAGTGCTAGAGAACGACTAGCGGGACCGAGCTCCTACAATGAGCAGTTCTTC.

This clonotype was observed many times. This rearrangement joins TRBV5-1 to TRBJ2-6; D remains unclear. CDR3 length: 14 amino acids. The V gene's germline CDR1 is SGHRS and CDR2 YFSETQ. The germline V and J ends were trimmed by 2 bases and 7 bases, with 10 bases remaining between them. CDR3 amino acids: CASSLPFRANVLTF. Written as DNA, the CDR3 is TGCGCCAGCAGCTTACCGTTTAGAGCCAACGTCCTGACTTTC.

The chain links TRBV19 to TRBJ2-2; D not resolved. The CDR3 loop spans 13 amino acids. Germline lookup yields CDR1 LNHDA and CDR2 SQIVND (reference sequence). V lost 5 bases and J 6 bases, leaving 10 bases between the germline ends. This CDR3 is CASSPRPAGELFF. CDR3 sequence (DNA): TGTGCCAGTAGTCCCCGCCCAGCCGGGGAGCTGTTTTTT.

In its sample, this clonotype was seen many times. This rearrangement joins TRBV20-1 to TRBJ1-5; no firm D call. This CDR3 has 13 amino acids. Germline V lookup: CDR1 DFQATT, CDR2 SNEGSKA (reference sequence). Trimming removed 1 base at V and 6 bases at J, with 10 bases between. CDR3 DNA: TGCAGTGCTAGAGTATTGGGTAGTCAGCCCCAGCATTTT. Its translation: CSARVLGSQPQHF.

This clonotype has just a few counts. This chain uses TRBV5-1 with TRBJ2-1; no reliable D call. V was pared by 4 bases and J by 5 bases, with 7 bases between. This CDR3 region has 12 residues. Looked up from germline, CDR1 is SGHRS and CDR2 is YFSETQ. The CDR3 region is CASSPSHNEQFF. For the CDR3, the DNA is TGCGCCAGCAGCCCAAGTCACAATGAGCAGTTCTTC.

This clonotype was seen at least ten times. The chain joins TRBV20-1 to TRBJ2-3, with D possibly being TRBD1 or TRBD2 (5 bases each). Germline V lookup: CDR1 DFQATT, CDR2 SNEGSKA (reference sequence). The length of the CDR3 is 13 residues. V was clipped by 8 bases and J by 1 base, with 13 bases between them. CDR3 in amino acids: CSLTRDGTDTQYF. CDR3 nucleotides: TGCAGTCTCACTAGGGACGGCACAGATACGCAGTATTTT.

The chain employs TRBV12-3 or TRBV12-4 and TRBJ2-6; 9 positions match TRBD1. The CDR3 length is 19 residues. V trimming: 6 bases; J trimming: 1 base; junction bases outside the gene matches: 13. Here the CDR3 DNA reads TGTGCCAGCAGCAACATTCCGGGACAGGGTCGGTCTGGGGCCAACGTCCTGACTTTC. It translates to CASSNIPGQGRSGANVLTF.

There are many counts of this clonotype. The V and J genes are TRBV29-1 and TRBJ1-1; D call uncertain. CDR1 and CDR2 from the germline V gene are SQVTM and ANQGSEA. Trimming left V 3 bases short and J 0 bases short, with 8 bases between. The CDR3 has 13 residues. The CDR3 nucleotides are TGCAGCGTTGATGACATTATGAACACTGAAGCTTTCTTT. Protein sequence: CSVDDIMNTEAFF.

This clonotype was recorded at least ten times. V is TRBV19 and J is TRBJ2-7; TRBD2 matches 11 bases. The CDR3 consists of 16 residues. V dropped 5 bases and J dropped 4; count of bases not matched to a gene: 10. Germline V gene sequence: CDR1 LNHDA, CDR2 SQIVND (reference sequence). CDR3 nucleotide sequence: TGTGCCAGTAGTCGCCGGGGACTAGCGGAGACATACGAGCAGTACTTC. Amino acid sequence: CASSRRGLAETYEQYF.

There are many counts of this clonotype. The genes are TRBV7-6 and TRBJ1-2, with 9 positions matching TRBD1. The V and J ends lost 2 bases and 6 bases, in that order; junction bases with no gene match: 16. Per germline, CDR1 SGHVS and CDR2 FNYEAQ. CDR3 size: 18 residues. CDR3 residues: CASSLWGPGQGGFDGYTF. CDR3 in DNA: TGTGCCAGCAGCTTATGGGGACCGGGACAGGGAGGGTTTGATGGCTACACCTTC.

This clonotype occurred a few times. J is TRBJ2-6 and V is TRBV4-3; perhaps TRBD1 as D (6 bases). Trimming pared 4 bases from V and 3 bases from J, leaving 19 bases between. This CDR3 has 18 residues. Germline V gene data show CDR1 as LGHNA and CDR2 as YSLEER. The CDR3 DNA reads as TGCGCCAGCAGCCTGAGATTAGCAGGGGAGAGTGGGGCCAACGTCCTGACTTTC. Encoded protein: CASSLRLAGESGANVLTF.

This clonotype was seen only a few times. The chain carries TRBV30 and TRBJ1-6; a possible D gene is TRBD1 (5 bases). This CDR3 comprises 14 residues. V shed 3 bases and J shed 9 bases, with 15 bases lying between them. Germline V gene lookup returns CDR1 GTSNPN and CDR2 SVGIG (reference sequence). The CDR3 reads CAWRFGQGSSPLHF. The CDR3 bases are TGTGCCTGGAGATTCGGGCAGGGAAGTTCACCCCTCCACTTT.

This clonotype was seen at least ten times. The V and J genes are TRBV10-3 and TRBJ2-7, with D maybe TRBD2 (6 bases). Per germline, CDR1 ENHRY and CDR2 SYGVKD. V dropped 10 bases and J dropped 7 bases, with 14 bases sitting between them. The CDR3 consists of 11 residues. The CDR3 is CATVLALEQYV. CDR3 in DNA: TGTGCCACCGTACTAGCCCTTGAGCAGTACGTC.

This clonotype was seen at least ten times. The chain recombines TRBV11-3 with TRBJ1-2; 9 bases line up with TRBD1. Trimming took 4 bases from V and 2 from J; bases not matched to a gene: 5. The CDR3 length is 15 residues. Per the germline V gene, CDR1 is SGHNT and CDR2 is YENEEA. The CDR3 loop is CASSSGQGGNYGYTF. The CDR3 DNA follows: TGTGCCAGCAGCTCGGGACAGGGTGGAAACTATGGCTACACCTTC.

This clonotype showed up just a few times. The J gene is TRBJ1-1, the V gene TRBV23-1; D may be TRBD1 (6 bases). TRBV23-1 is placed among ORFs of uncertain function. Trimming pared 0 bases from V and 5 bases from J, leaving 10 bases between. The CDR3 runs to 14 residues. The CDR3 region is CASSQSRGRTEAFF. In nucleotides, the CDR3 is TGCGCCAGCAGTCAATCGCGGGGGCGGACTGAAGCTTTCTTT.